A single sample is the source of the 22 T cell receptor beta chains below, sequenced in a study of blood T cells in healthy people across ages (dated by TCRdb to between 2014 and 2017). The method behind the library was 5' RACE. The sequencing machine was an Illumina HiSeq 2500. A second PCR of about 6 to 11 cycles was performed with a sample-barcoded 5' primer and a J-beta primer mix. The public sequencing data were trimmed at Q25 with fastp and processed into clonotypes with MiXCR by TCRdb, which kept only in-frame beta chains. Records with the same CDR3 protein are collapsed into one entry carrying the most frequent genes and DNA. A total of about 1.6 million distinct CDR3 sequences appear in this sample, 30% to 40% of them only once. The ten largest account for 11% of the sample. Sample: blood. The receptors derive from a woman aged 25 to 39 in good health.

This clonotype was observed at least ten times. The chain uses TRBV10-3 and TRBJ1-1, with a tentative D call TRBD1 (5 bases). In germline, CDR1 is ENHRY, CDR2 SYGVKD. There are 12 residues in the CDR3. Trimming left V 7 bases short and J 3 bases short, with 9 bases between. The CDR3 sequence is CAIKEGDTEAFF. The CDR3 region has the DNA TGTGCCATCAAGGAAGGGGACACTGAAGCTTTCTTT.

This clonotype was seen a single time. This chain joins TRBV7-9 and TRBJ2-1; 13 nucleotides match TRBD2. Trimming removed 6 bases from V and 0 bases from J; junction bases left unmatched: 8. Per the germline V gene, CDR1 is SEHNR and CDR2 is FQNEAQ (reference sequence). The CDR3 loop spans 18 amino acids. As DNA, the CDR3 is TGTGCCAGCAGGTTGACTAGCGGGAGGCCGAGCTCCTACAATGAGCAGTTCTTC. Translated, it gives CASRLTSGRPSSYNEQFF.

This clonotype was seen a few times. The chain recombines TRBV7-9 with TRBJ2-7; possibly TRBD1 for D (6 bases). Between the trimmed V and J ends, which lost 2 bases and 4 bases, there was a span of 12 bases. The CDR3 totals 14 residues. The germline V gene has CDR1 SEHNR and CDR2 FQNEAQ (reference sequence). The CDR3 region has the DNA TGTGCCAGCAGCTTACAAGTTGGACAGTACGAGCAGTACTTC. The encoded protein is CASSLQVGQYEQYF. Supplemented by reference TRBV7-9 and TRBJ2-7, the full variable domain reads DTGVSQNPRHKITKRGQNVTFRCDPISEHNRLYWYRQTLGQGPEFLTYFQNEAQLEKSRLLSDRFSAERPKGSFSTLEIQRTEQGDSAMYLCASSLQVGQYEQYFGPGTRLTVT.

This chain uses TRBV30 with TRBJ2-7; D is unresolved. Trimming shortened V by 5 bases and J by 0 bases, and 8 bases separated the two germline ends. Germline loops: CDR1 GTSNPN, CDR2 SVGIG (reference sequence). The CDR3 is 12 residues long. The CDR3 bases are TGTGCCTGGGAACAGTTCTCCTACGAGCAGTACTTC. It encodes CAWEQFSYEQYF.

This clonotype was found a few times. The V gene is TRBV5-5, the J gene TRBJ2-3; the D call may be TRBD1 or TRBD2 (5 bases each). This CDR3 spans 15 amino acids. Germline V gives CDR1 SGHKS, CDR2 YYEKEE (reference sequence). V was pared by 3 bases and J by 6 bases, with 17 bases between. CDR3 DNA sequence: TGTGCCAGCAGCTCCTACCCGGGGACCACGGATACGCAGTATTTT. It is translated as CASSSYPGTTDTQYF.

The V call is TRBV6-5, the J call TRBJ1-1; D might be TRBD1 (6 bases). The germline gives CDR1 MNHEY, CDR2 SVGAGI. The CDR3 spans 14 residues. Trimming cost V 7 bases and J 0 bases, with 12 bases left between them. CDR3 DNA: TGTGCCAGCATGCGGGGGGCGATGAACACTGAAGCTTTCTTT. It translates to CASMRGAMNTEAFF.

V is TRBV6-5 and J is TRBJ1-2; TRBD1 matches at 8 bases. The CDR3 consists of 14 residues. Germline CDR1 and CDR2: MNHEY and SVGAGI. V shed 2 bases, J shed 5 bases, and the junction held 4 bases outside the gene matches. The CDR3 here is CASSYAQGAYGYTF. In nucleotides, the CDR3 is TGTGCCAGCAGTTACGCTCAGGGGGCTTATGGCTACACCTTC.

CDR3 amino acids: CGLKQGSFHEQYF. CDR3 DNA: TGCGGACTAAAACAGGGGAGTTTCCACGAGCAGTACTTC. The J gene is TRBJ2-4, the V gene TRBV20-1; D perhaps matches TRBD1 (7 bases). The J call may be faulty, since TRBJ2-7 better matches the DNA end. CDR1 is DFQATT, CDR2 SNEGSKA, per germline (reference sequence). The CDR3 contains 13 residues.

The chain uses TRBV4-2 and TRBJ2-7; the match to TRBD2 covers 11 bases. This CDR3 comprises 16 residues. Germline CDR1 is LGHNA and CDR2 is YNFKEQ. Losses at the gene ends were 2 bases for V and 6 bases for J; bases not matched to a gene: 9. For the CDR3, the DNA is TGTGCCAGCAGCCAACTTTCAACTAGCGGGAGAGGCGAGCAGTACTTC. Translating it yields CASSQLSTSGRGEQYF.

This clonotype was counted between two and nine times. This chain connects TRBV6-2 or TRBV6-3 to TRBJ2-1; weak D call: TRBD2 (5 bases). The CDR3 has 14 residues. Trimming removed 8 bases at V and 2 bases at J, with 13 bases between. Germline V lookup: CDR1 MNHEY, CDR2 SVGEGT. This CDR3 reads CASHSGETYNEQFF. CDR3 nucleotide sequence: TGTGCCAGCCATTCCGGGGAGACCTACAATGAGCAGTTCTTC.

This clonotype occurred a few times. The rearrangement uses TRBV2 and TRBJ2-7; no clear D gene. From germline, CDR1 is SNHLY and CDR2 FYNNEI. Trimming shortened V by 6 bases and J by 2 bases, and 14 bases separated the two germline ends. The CDR3 covers 14 residues. The CDR3 DNA reads TGTGCCAGCAGCGCCCGGTACACTACCTACGAGCAGTACTTC. Translated: CASSARYTTYEQYF.

This chain joins TRBV6-1 and TRBJ2-7, with 12 nucleotides matching TRBD2. CDR3 length: 14 residues. Germline CDR1 is MNHNS and CDR2 is SASEGT. The V and J ends lost 5 bases and 3 bases, in that order; junction bases with no gene match: 2. CDR3 bases: TGTGCCAGCAGTAGGACTAGCGGGAACTACGAGCAGTACTTC. This sequence encodes CASSRTSGNYEQYF.

This clonotype came up a few times. The rearrangement uses TRBV11-2 and TRBJ1-2; 8 bases match TRBD1. With 0 bases clipped from V and 6 bases from J, the junction kept 6 bases outside the gene matches. This CDR3 has 15 residues. Per germline, CDR1 SGHAT and CDR2 FQNNGV. CDR3 DNA sequence: TGTGCCAGCAGCTTAGATCAGGGGGCGCTGGATGGCTACACCTTC. Translated: CASSLDQGALDGYTF.

This clonotype appeared a few times. The chain joins TRBV15 to TRBJ2-1; 9 nucleotides match TRBD1. Germline CDR1 LNHNV, CDR2 YYDKDF (reference sequence). The CDR3 contains 14 residues. V lost 7 bases, J lost 6 bases, and 7 bases stayed unmatched. The chain's CDR3 is CATTETGGINEQFF. The CDR3 DNA reads as TGTGCCACCACCGAGACAGGGGGTATCAATGAGCAGTTCTTC.

This clonotype was seen only a few times. The junction departs from the called germline gene at one end, perhaps through a read error. The V call is TRBV12-3 or TRBV12-4, the J call TRBJ2-5, with 10 bases lining up with TRBD1. CDR3 length: 16 amino acids. The DNA for the CDR3 is TGTGCCAGCAGGCTCGGGACAGGGGCCCCCCAAGGGACCCAGTACTTC. Encoded protein: CASRLGTGAPQGTQYF.

As regards this clonotype: The junction shows a germline mismatch at one end, possibly a read error. This rearrangement joins TRBV5-1 to TRBJ2-1; 9 positions match TRBD2. This CDR3 spans 13 amino acids. Germline V gives CDR1 SGHRS, CDR2 YFSETQ. In nucleotides, the CDR3 is TGCGCCAGCAGCCCATTCTTAGCGGGGGAGCTGTTCTTC. It codes for CASSPFLAGELFF. Full variable domain (outside the CDR3, taken from reference TRBV5-1 and TRBJ2-1): KAGVTQTPRYLIKTRGQQVTLSCSPISGHRSVSWYQQTPGQGLQFLFEYFSETQRNKGNFPGRFSGRQFSNSRSEMNVSTLELGDSALYLCASSPFLAGELFFGPGTRLTVL.

This clonotype has a handful of counts. DNA for the CDR3: TGCGCCAGCAGCCCCCTCGGGGGCGGTCAACCCCGCTACGAGCAGTACTTC. Amino acids: CASSPLGGGQPRYEQYF. V gene TRBV5-1 combines with J gene TRBJ2-7; D possibly matches TRBD1 or TRBD2 (6 bases each). CDR3 length equals 17 residues. V lost 4 bases and J 3 bases, leaving 23 bases between the germline ends. CDR1 and CDR2 (germline): SGHRS, YFSETQ.

The CDR3 is CSATLGTGGFGYTF. CDR3 DNA sequence: TGCAGCGCTACCCTAGGGACAGGGGGGTTTGGCTACACCTTC. The chain employs TRBV29-1 and TRBJ1-2; 11 nucleotides line up with TRBD1. V was clipped by 7 bases and J by 7 bases; unmatched bases: 11. Germline V gene data show CDR1 as SQVTM and CDR2 as ANQGSEA. There are 14 residues in the CDR3.

V usage is TRBV7-2 and J usage is TRBJ2-5; no firm D call. The germline V gene has CDR1 SGHTA and CDR2 FQGNSA. The CDR3 extends over 11 amino acids. V was clipped by 6 bases and J by 7 bases, with 9 bases between them. CDR3 bases: TGTGCCAGCAGGGTACTGTGGACCCAGTACTTC. Its translation is CASRVLWTQYF.

This chain links TRBV29-1 with TRBJ2-1; TRBD1 is a possible D gene (5 bases). In germline, CDR1 is SQVTM, CDR2 ANQGSEA. Trimming pared 3 bases from V and 2 bases from J, leaving 14 bases between. This CDR3 contains 15 residues. The CDR3 DNA is TGCAGCGTTGACGAGCCCCCAGGGACCTACAATGAGCAGTTCTTC. This codes for CSVDEPPGTYNEQFF.

Only a few counts were recorded for this clonotype. The chain is built from TRBV10-3 and TRBJ2-3, with D perhaps matching TRBD1 (6 bases). Germline assignment: CDR1 ENHRY and CDR2 SYGVKD. V was clipped by 6 bases and J by 0 bases, with 19 bases between them. This CDR3 spans 17 amino acids. The DNA for the CDR3 is TGTGCCATCAGCGGGACGATCGGGGACACTAGCACAGATACGCAGTATTTT. Amino acid sequence: CAISGTIGDTSTDTQYF.

The chain joins TRBV12-3 or TRBV12-4 to TRBJ2-7; the match to TRBD1 covers 7 bases. Trimming removed 2 bases from V and 6 bases from J; junction bases left unmatched: 7. This CDR3 comprises 14 residues. The CDR3 here is CASSLLDEGAEQYF. CDR3 sequence (DNA): TGTGCCAGCAGTTTACTTGACGAGGGGGCCGAGCAGTACTTC.